The entry that follows covers one TCR beta chain sequence. This sample stems from a study of blood T cell repertoires in COVID-19. Germline lookup yields CDR1 MNHEY and CDR2 SVGAGI. There are 15 residues in the CDR3. V was shortened by 8 bases and J by 4 bases, with 20 bases between the two germline ends. Sequenced by immunoSEQ multiplex PCR; TCRdb stores in-frame clones only, minus some. The repertoire includes about 150,000 clones, just under 85% of them detected once, and 2.5% to 3% sits in the top ten. This receptor was identified in a woman over 75 with COVID-19, enrolled during active disease. V is TRBV6-5 and J is TRBJ2-5; D might be TRBD2 (7 bases). Sequenced: peripheral blood. The CDR3 loop reads CASGVNFGGRETQYF. The CDR3 DNA sequence: TGTGCCAGCGGAGTGAACTTCGGGGGGCGAGAGACCCAGTACTTC.